What follows describes a single T cell receptor beta chain. The entry originates in a study of technical replicates of blood from several donors. Clones were read by immunoSEQ multiplex PCR, and TCRdb kept only the in-frame ones, dropping some. The table has tens of thousands of clones, 95% to 97% seen once. V lost 2 bases and J 0 bases, leaving 10 bases between the germline ends. Germline V gene sequence: CDR1 KGHSH, CDR2 LQKENI. There are 15 residues in the CDR3. Specimen: T cells isolated from PBMCs. V is TRBV18 and J is TRBJ1-1, with no clear D. This TCR derives from a human donor in good health. DNA of the CDR3: TGTGCCAGCTCACCAGATCAGGCGTTGAACACTGAAGCTTTCTTT. The encoded protein is CASSPDQALNTEAFF.